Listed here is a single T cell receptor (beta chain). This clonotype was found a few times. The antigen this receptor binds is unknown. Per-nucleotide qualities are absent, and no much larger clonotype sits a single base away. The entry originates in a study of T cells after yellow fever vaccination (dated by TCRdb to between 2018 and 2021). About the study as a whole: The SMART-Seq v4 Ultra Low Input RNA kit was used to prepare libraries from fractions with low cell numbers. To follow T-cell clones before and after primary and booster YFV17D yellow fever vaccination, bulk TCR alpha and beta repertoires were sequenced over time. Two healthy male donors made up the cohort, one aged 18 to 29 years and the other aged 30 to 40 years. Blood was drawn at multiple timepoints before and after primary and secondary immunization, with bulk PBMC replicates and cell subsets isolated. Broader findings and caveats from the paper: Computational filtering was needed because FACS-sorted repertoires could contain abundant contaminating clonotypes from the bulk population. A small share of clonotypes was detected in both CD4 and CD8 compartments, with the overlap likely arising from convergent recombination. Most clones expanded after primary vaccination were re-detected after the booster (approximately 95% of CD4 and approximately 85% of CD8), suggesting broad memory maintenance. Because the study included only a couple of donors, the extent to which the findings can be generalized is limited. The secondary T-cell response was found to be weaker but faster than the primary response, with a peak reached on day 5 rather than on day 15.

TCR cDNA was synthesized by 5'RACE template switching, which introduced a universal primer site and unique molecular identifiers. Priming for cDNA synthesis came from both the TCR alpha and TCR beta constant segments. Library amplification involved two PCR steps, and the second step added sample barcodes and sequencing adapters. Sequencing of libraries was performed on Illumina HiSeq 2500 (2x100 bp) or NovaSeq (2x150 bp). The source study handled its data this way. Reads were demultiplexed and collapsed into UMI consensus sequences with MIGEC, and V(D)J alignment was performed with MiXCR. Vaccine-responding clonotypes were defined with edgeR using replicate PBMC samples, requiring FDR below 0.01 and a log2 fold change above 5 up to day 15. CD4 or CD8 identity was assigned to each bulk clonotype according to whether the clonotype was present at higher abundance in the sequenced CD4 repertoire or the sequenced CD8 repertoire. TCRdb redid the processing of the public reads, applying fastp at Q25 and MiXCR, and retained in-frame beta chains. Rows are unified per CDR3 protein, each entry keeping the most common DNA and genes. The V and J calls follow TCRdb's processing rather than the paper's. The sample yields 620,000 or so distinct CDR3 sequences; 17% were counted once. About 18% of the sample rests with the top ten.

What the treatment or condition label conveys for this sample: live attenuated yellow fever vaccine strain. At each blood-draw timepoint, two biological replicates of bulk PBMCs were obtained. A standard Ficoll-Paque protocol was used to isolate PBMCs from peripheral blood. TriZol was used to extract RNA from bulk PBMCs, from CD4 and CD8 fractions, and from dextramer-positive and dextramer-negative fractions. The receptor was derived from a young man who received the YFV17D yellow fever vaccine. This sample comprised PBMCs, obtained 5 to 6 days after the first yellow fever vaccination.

CDR3 reads: CASSKTGDQGYTF. Here is the DNA: TGTGCCAGCAGTAAAACAGGGGATCAGGGCTACACCTTC. The chain links TRBV6-6 with TRBJ1-2, and TRBD1 aligns with 7 junction nucleotides. CDR1 MNHNY and CDR2 SVGAGI are derived from the germline V gene (reference sequence). V is trimmed back by 5 bases and J by 8 bases, and the junction contains 8 bases that no gene match accounts for. The CDR3 spans 13 residues, from the cysteine through the phenylalanine. Just CDR3 DNA is preserved here, 39 bases in frame from base 1.